This T cell receptor (beta chain) appears in the sequencing data of a study of beta chain features in type 1 diabetes. Expressed TCRB transcripts were sequenced, since all the RNA that had been isolated was reverse transcribed. Data came from immunoSEQ multiplex PCR; TCRdb stores just in-frame clones and leaves some out. The sample records over 650,000 clones, about an eighth being singletons. Purity (above 95%) was reached by all sorted populations. This clone was recorded a few times. Its antigen is not identified. The study's findings and limits: Type 1 diabetes patients had TCRB CDR3s that were shorter (moderately but significantly so) in all four CD4+ subsets.

The CDR3 is made up of 14 amino acids. V lost 5 bases, J lost 5 bases, and 11 bases stayed unmatched. Germline lookup yields CDR1 SQVTM and CDR2 ANQGSEA. Sample: naive CD4+ T cells from blood. The chain has TRBV29-1 and TRBJ1-1; 7 bases map to TRBD1. This clonotype was obtained from a man aged 18 to 30 with type 1 diabetes. CDR3 sequence (DNA): TGCAGCGTTTCCATAGCAGGGGGAGGGACTGAAGCTTTCTTT. Residues: CSVSIAGGGTEAFF.